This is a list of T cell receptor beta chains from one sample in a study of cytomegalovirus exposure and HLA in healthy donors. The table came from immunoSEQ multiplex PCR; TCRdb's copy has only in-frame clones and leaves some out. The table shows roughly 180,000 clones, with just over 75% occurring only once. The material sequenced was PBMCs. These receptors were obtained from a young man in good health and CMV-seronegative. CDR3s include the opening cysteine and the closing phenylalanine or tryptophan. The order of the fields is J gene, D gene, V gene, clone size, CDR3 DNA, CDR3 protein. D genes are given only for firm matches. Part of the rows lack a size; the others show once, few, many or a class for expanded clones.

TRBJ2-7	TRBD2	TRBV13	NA	TGTGCCAGCACAACTAGCGGGAGGCAGCAGTACTTC	CASTTSGRQQYF
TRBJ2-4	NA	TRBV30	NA	TGTGCCTGGAGTACTACGGGGTTGGGCATTCAGTACTTC	CAWSTTGLGIQYF
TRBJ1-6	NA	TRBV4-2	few	TGTGCCAGCAGCCAAGACTTGAGTGGTCCCGGGCAGGGCGTTTCACCCCTCCACTTT	CASSQDLSGPGQGVSPLHF
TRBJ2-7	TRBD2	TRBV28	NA	TGTGCCACGACTAGCGGGGGTTCCGTCTTCTCCTACGAGCAGTACTTC	CATTSGGSVFSYEQYF
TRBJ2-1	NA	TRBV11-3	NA	TGTGCCAGCAGCTCCCAAGTTAGCTACTACAATGAGCAGTTCTTC	CASSSQVSYYNEQFF
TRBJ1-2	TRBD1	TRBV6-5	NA	TGTGCCAGCAGTTCGGACAGGGAGGTGAACTATGGCTACACCTTC	CASSSDREVNYGYTF
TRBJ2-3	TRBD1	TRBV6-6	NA	TGTGCCAGCAGTTACTCACGGGACAGTATGCAGTATTTT	CASSYSRDSMQYF
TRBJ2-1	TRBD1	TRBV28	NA	TGTGCCAGCGGGGGACAGAGCTCCTACAATGAGCAGTTCTTC	CASGGQSSYNEQFF
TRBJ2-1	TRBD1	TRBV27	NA	TGTGCCAGCAGTTCCACCTCCACAGGGGATAGGCAGTTCTTC	CASSSTSTGDRQFF
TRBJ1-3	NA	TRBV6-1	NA	TGTGCCAGCAGTGACCCTGCGGGACTCCTGAACTCTGGAAACACCATATATTTT	CASSDPAGLLNSGNTIYF
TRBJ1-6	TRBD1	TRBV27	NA	TGTGCCAGCAGTTCGGACAGGGGCAACTCACCCCTCCACTTT	CASSSDRGNSPLHF
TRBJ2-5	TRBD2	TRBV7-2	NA	TGTGCCAGCAGCTTAGAACTAGCGGGGGGGCTCCGGTACTTC	CASSLELAGGLRYF
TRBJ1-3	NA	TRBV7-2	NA	TGTGCCAGCAGCCGGCAGGCCTCTGGAAACACCATATATTTT	CASSRQASGNTIYF
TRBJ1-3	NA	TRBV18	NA	TGTGCCAGCTCACCAAAGACAGACTCTGGAAACACCATATATTTT	CASSPKTDSGNTIYF
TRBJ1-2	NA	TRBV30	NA	TGTGCCTGGACTCGACAGCGAACTAACTATGGCTACACCTTC	CAWTRQRTNYGYTF
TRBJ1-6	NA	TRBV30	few	TGTGCCTGGAGAGCTGGAGGGGCTAATTCACCCCTCCACTTT	CAWRAGGANSPLHF
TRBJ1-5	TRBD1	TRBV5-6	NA	TGTGCCAGCAGCGCCTTCGACAGGGGCAATCAGCCCCAGCATTTT	CASSAFDRGNQPQHF
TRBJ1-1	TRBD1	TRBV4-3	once	TGCGCCAGCAGCCAAGTTGACAGGGGGAGGAGCGAAGCTTTCTTT	CASSQVDRGRSEAFF
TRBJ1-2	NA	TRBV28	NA	TGTGCCAGCAGTCAGCAGGGGAGCTATGGCTACACCTTC	CASSQQGSYGYTF
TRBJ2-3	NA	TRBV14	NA	TGTGCCAGCAGCCAAGAGCGGTTCACAGATACGCAGTATTTT	CASSQERFTDTQYF
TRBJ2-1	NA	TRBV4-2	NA	TGTGCCAGCAGCCAATATAGTTCTACCTTCTATGAGCAGTTCTTC	CASSQYSSTFYEQFF
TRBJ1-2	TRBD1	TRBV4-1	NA	TGCGCCAGCAGCCAAGATGGGACAGGGACCTATGGCTACACCTTC	CASSQDGTGTYGYTF
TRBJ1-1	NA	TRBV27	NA	TGTGCCAGCAGTTTATCCCCCGGGGGGTTAGTAGCTTTCTTT	CASSLSPGGLVAFF
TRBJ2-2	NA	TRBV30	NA	TGTGCCTGGAGTTCCGGGTATGGCACCGGGGAGCTGTTTTTT	CAWSSGYGTGELFF
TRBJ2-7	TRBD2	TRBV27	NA	TGTGCCAGCAGTCCCGGGACTAGCGGGGAGCCCAGTGTCGAGCAGTACTTC	CASSPGTSGEPSVEQYF
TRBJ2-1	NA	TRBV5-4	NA	TGTGCCAGCAGCTTGGGGACGGGACCGCGGGGCGATGAGCAGTTCTTC	CASSLGTGPRGDEQFF
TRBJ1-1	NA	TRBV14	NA	TGTGCCAGCAGCCAAGATCGAGGATGGGGGGGGAACACTGAAGCTTTCTTT	CASSQDRGWGGNTEAFF
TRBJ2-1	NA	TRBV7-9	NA	TGTGCCAGCAGCAAGAAGTTGGAGGAGCAGTTCTTC	CASSKKLEEQFF
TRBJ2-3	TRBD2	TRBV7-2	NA	TGTGCCTCAACTAGCGGGAGGGGGGGAGATACGCAGTATTTT	CASTSGRGGDTQYF
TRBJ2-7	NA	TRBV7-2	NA	TGTGCCAGCAGCTTCGGCGGGTCCTCCTACGAGCAGTACTTC	CASSFGGSSYEQYF
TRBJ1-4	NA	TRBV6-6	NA	TGTGCCAGCAGCTCAATAGGAGGTGAAAAACTGTTTTTT	CASSSIGGEKLFF
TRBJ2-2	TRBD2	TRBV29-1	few	TGCAGCGTTGAAACTAGCGAAGCCGGGGAGCTGTTTTTT	CSVETSEAGELFF
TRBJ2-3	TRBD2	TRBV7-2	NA	TGTGCCAGCAGCCTTGGACTAGCGGGAGATACGCAGTATTTT	CASSLGLAGDTQYF
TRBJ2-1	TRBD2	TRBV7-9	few	TGTGCCAGCAGCTTAGGATCGAGGACTAGAGTCTATGAGCAGTTCTTC	CASSLGSRTRVYEQFF
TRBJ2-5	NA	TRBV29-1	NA	TGCAGCGTTGTCCCCCCCCGAGGCTTGGGAGAGACCCAGTACTTC	CSVVPPRGLGETQYF
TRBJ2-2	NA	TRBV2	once	TGTGCCAGCAGTCCGCGGAGGGAGGTGGCCGGGGAGCTGTTTTTT	CASSPRREVAGELFF
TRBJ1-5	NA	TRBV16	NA	TGTGCCAGCAGCCAACAGAGCAATCAGCCCCAGCATTTT	CASSQQSNQPQHF
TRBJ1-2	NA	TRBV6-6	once	TGTGCCAGCAGTTACTCGAGTCCAGGGTTGGGCTACACCTTC	CASSYSSPGLGYTF
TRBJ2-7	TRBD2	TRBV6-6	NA	TGTGCCAGCAGTTTAACTAGCGGGATCTACGAGCAGTACTTC	CASSLTSGIYEQYF
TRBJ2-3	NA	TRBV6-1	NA	TGTGCCAGCAGTGAAGCGATATTCCGCGGGAACACAGATACGCAGTATTTT	CASSEAIFRGNTDTQYF
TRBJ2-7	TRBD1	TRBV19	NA	TGTGCCAGTAGTGCCGACAGGGGCTACGAGCAGTACTTC	CASSADRGYEQYF
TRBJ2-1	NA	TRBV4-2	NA	TGTGCCAGCAGCCGGGAGGACTGGAATGAGCAGTTCTTC	CASSREDWNEQFF
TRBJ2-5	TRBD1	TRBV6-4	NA	TGTGCCAGCAGTGAACAGGGGGCGAGGGCCCAGTACTTC	CASSEQGARAQYF
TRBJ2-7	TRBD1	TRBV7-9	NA	TGTGCCAGCAGCTCGTGGACAGGGAGTAGCTCCTACGAGCAGTACTTC	CASSSWTGSSSYEQYF
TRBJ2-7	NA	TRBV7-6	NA	TGTGCCAGCAGCCCTACTACCGGGGGTTCGGGTTCCTACGAGCAGTACTTC	CASSPTTGGSGSYEQYF
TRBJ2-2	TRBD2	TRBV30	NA	TGTGCCTGGACTCCAACGGGGGGAGGGTCCGGGGAGCTGTTTTTT	CAWTPTGGGSGELFF
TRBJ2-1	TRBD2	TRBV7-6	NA	TGTGCCAGCAGCTTCCTAGCGGAGGGTTCCTACAATGAGCAGTTCTTC	CASSFLAEGSYNEQFF
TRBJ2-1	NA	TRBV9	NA	TGTGCCAGCAGCGTAGCGGGTGTAATTGGTACGGAGCAGTTCTTC	CASSVAGVIGTEQFF
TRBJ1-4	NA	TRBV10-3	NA	TGTGCCATCAGCGCCCGGGAGAATGAAAAACTGTTTTTT	CAISARENEKLFF
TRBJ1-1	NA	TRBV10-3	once	TGTGCCATCAGTGCATCCGGGATGAACACTGAAGCTTTCTTT	CAISASGMNTEAFF
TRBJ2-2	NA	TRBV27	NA	TGTGCCAGCAGTTTCCGGGACAACCCGAACACCGGGGAGCTGTTTTTT	CASSFRDNPNTGELFF
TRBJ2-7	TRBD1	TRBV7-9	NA	TGTGCCAGCAGCCGAGGGACAGACTCCTACGAGCAGTACTTC	CASSRGTDSYEQYF
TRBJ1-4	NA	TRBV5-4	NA	TGTGCCAGCAGCGAGTATGTCGATAATGAAAAACTGTTTTTT	CASSEYVDNEKLFF